This is a list of T cell receptor beta chains from one sample in a study of OX40 agonist ivuxolimab in advanced cancers. Produced via immunoSEQ multiplex PCR; TCRdb's table is partial and in-frame only. The data hold about 58,000 clones, with 86% observed a single time. The source material was CD4+ or CD8+ T cells sorted from blood, sampled in a trial of the OX40 agonist ivuxolimab. The receptors derive from an adult with an advanced solid tumor such as melanoma, head and neck, liver or kidney cancer. Each CDR3 is given without its conserved first and last residue. Fields, in order: V gene, CDR3 length, clone size, CDR3 protein. Not every row has a clone size; where given, it reads once, few, many or a size class.

>TRBV7-9|11|.
ASSLALGAAAF
>TRBV7-2|12|.
ASSLGLGGQPQH
>TRBV2|13|.
ASSENPSGANVLT
>TRBV6-5|13|few
ASSYSRRENTEAF
>TRBV5-1|15|.
ASSPVQGSATNEKLF
>TRBV2|10|.
ASTPGGNEQF
>TRBV6-1|13|.
ASSDPRVRVTEAF
>TRBV6-1|12|.
ASSVGDLNTEAF
>TRBV19|14|.
ASSKLWDRGTYEQY
>TRBV11-2|11|.
ASSSPAHHEQY
>TRBV5-5|11|.
ASSLRPGGEQY
>TRBV6-5|11|.
ASGRQGSYEQY
>TRBV5-5|13|.
ASSLAGLGNQPQH
>TRBV6-1|11|medium-sized
ASSEPGRQPQH
>TRBV5-5|12|few
ASSSRANNSPLH
>TRBV7-9|16|.
ASSPPSLPGTLPYEQY
>TRBV6-5|13|few
ASSRIGRGNQPQH
>TRBV5-1|13|.
ASSLAVAASGELF
>TRBV19|11|.
ASSVRDTDTQY
>TRBV19|14|.
ASSIGGRGANTEAF
>TRBV12-2|16|medium-sized
ASRLARTGLGPWDGYT
>TRBV7-9|9|.
ASSLFNEQY
>TRBV5-1|13|.
ASSLTVPGANVLT
>TRBV5-8|12|few
ASSLRQPNQPQH
>TRBV18|12|.
ASSPETEKAEAF
>TRBV5-1|12|.
ASSTGGEGETQY
>TRBV6-5|13|.
ASSTTGGQFGEQY
>TRBV19|13|.
ASSNIDRVGQPQH
>TRBV5-1|13|.
ASSWDRGKNSPLH
>TRBV27|13|.
ASSWVARGYNEQF
>TRBV5-1|15|.
ASSPSAVGRANYGYT